These T cell receptor beta chains were read from a single sample in a study of blood T cell repertoires in COVID-19. Using immunoSEQ multiplex PCR, the repertoire was profiled, and TCRdb retains in-frame clones only, with some absent. The sample has some 160,000 clones; more than 75% are singletons. Sequencing was performed on peripheral blood. These receptors all stem from a man between 18 and 35 years old with acute or convalescent COVID-19. Each CDR3 is given with its conserved first and last residue. The D gene is left open where the match is weak. Some rows mark clone size as missing; the rest say once, few, many or name a class of expanded clone.

TRBJ2-2	TRBV6-5	-	-	CASSSLRGLGTGELFF	TGTGCCAGCAGTTCCCTGAGAGGGTTAGGCACCGGGGAGCTGTTTTTT
TRBJ1-6	TRBV2	-	TRBD1	CASLVPGQGASPLHF	TGTGCCAGCCTTGTCCCGGGACAGGGTGCATCACCCCTCCACTTT
TRBJ1-2	TRBV30	-	-	CAWSVRGGQLCTF	TGTGCCTGGAGTGTACGAGGCGGGCAGCTATGCACCTTC
TRBJ1-5	TRBV27	-	-	CASSLRQGGQPQHF	TGTGCCAGCAGTTTACGGCAGGGAGGTCAGCCCCAGCATTTT
TRBJ1-1	TRBV5-1	-	-	CASSVTGNTEAFF	TGCGCCAGCAGCGTAACAGGGAACACTGAAGCTTTCTTT
TRBJ1-1	TRBV19	-	TRBD1	CASSTTGGTEAFF	TGTGCCAGTAGTACGACAGGGGGAACTGAAGCTTTCTTT
TRBJ2-2	TRBV25-1	-	-	CASSPRWNTGELFF	TGTGCCAGCAGCCCTCGGTGGAACACCGGGGAGCTGTTTTTT
TRBJ2-5	TRBV3-1/TRBV3-2	-	TRBD2	CASSLLAGGPAQYF	TGTGCCAGCAGCCTACTAGCGGGGGGGCCGGCCCAGTACTTC
TRBJ1-2	TRBV12-5	once	-	CASGHGTTLGYTF	TGTGCTAGTGGCCACGGGACAACCCTGGGCTACACCTTC
TRBJ1-4	TRBV28	-	TRBD1	CASSHETGPNEKLFF	TGTGCCAGCAGTCATGAGACAGGGCCTAATGAAAAACTGTTTTTT
TRBJ2-2	TRBV6-5	-	-	CASSWLAKTGELFF	TGTGCCAGCAGTTGGCTAGCGAAAACCGGGGAGCTGTTTTTT
TRBJ2-2	TRBV18	many	-	CASSLGTPNTGELFF	TGTGCCAGCTCCCTAGGGACACCGAACACCGGGGAGCTGTTTTTT
TRBJ1-3	TRBV3-1/TRBV3-2	-	-	CASSRGLVGGNTIYF	TGTGCCAGCAGCCGAGGACTGGTGGGAGGAAACACCATATATTTT
TRBJ2-7	TRBV6-6	-	TRBD1	CASHRGRVEQYF	TGTGCCAGCCACAGGGGGCGGGTTGAGCAGTACTTC
TRBJ1-2	TRBV6-2/TRBV6-3	few	-	CASSYSATGFYGYTF	TGTGCCAGCAGTTACTCTGCGACAGGCTTCTATGGCTACACCTTC
TRBJ2-1	TRBV27	-	-	CASRTPRGGYNEQFF	TGTGCCAGCCGAACCCCTAGAGGGGGATACAATGAGCAGTTCTTC
TRBJ2-3	TRBV4-1	-	TRBD2	CASSQDLESGRPDTQYF	TGCGCCAGCAGCCAAGATCTAGAAAGCGGGAGACCAGATACGCAGTATTTT
TRBJ2-7	TRBV5-1	-	TRBD1	CASSFVDRDYEQYF	TGCGCCAGCAGCTTTGTGGACAGGGATTACGAGCAGTACTTC
TRBJ1-4	TRBV6-1	-	TRBD1	CASSVTGGTTNEKLFF	TGTGCCAGCAGTGTAACAGGGGGCACTACTAATGAAAAACTGTTTTTT
TRBJ1-1	TRBV25-1	-	TRBD1	CASGETGENTEAFF	TGTGCCAGCGGGGAGACAGGGGAAAACACTGAAGCTTTCTTT
TRBJ1-5	TRBV15	-	-	CATSRVQGGQPQHF	TGTGCCACCAGCAGAGTACAGGGCGGGCAGCCCCAGCATTTT
TRBJ1-4	TRBV13	-	-	CASSFGQTNEKLFF	TGTGCCAGCAGCTTTGGACAGACTAATGAAAAACTGTTTTTT
TRBJ2-1	TRBV19	-	TRBD2	CASSMVGQRLAVYNEQFF	TGTGCCAGTAGTATGGTCGGACAGCGACTAGCGGTCTACAATGAGCAGTTCTTC
TRBJ1-2	TRBV5-4	-	-	CASSLAGSSLYGYTF	TGTGCCAGCAGCTTGGCCGGGAGTAGCCTCTATGGCTACACCTTC
TRBJ2-2	TRBV25-1	-	-	CASSPQAPFSLFF	TGTGCCAGCAGTCCCCAGGCCCCTTTCTCGCTGTTTTTT
TRBJ1-5	TRBV6-5	-	TRBD1	CASSPDRDPQPQHF	TGTGCCAGCAGCCCGGACAGGGACCCACAGCCCCAGCATTTT
TRBJ1-1	TRBV6-6	-	-	CASSYWEDTEAFF	TGTGCCAGCAGTTACTGGGAGGACACTGAAGCTTTCTTT
TRBJ1-1	TRBV19	once	-	CASSPQGLLNTEAFF	TGTGCCAGTAGTCCCCAGGGACTGCTGAACACTGAAGCTTTCTTT